This TCR beta chain was recorded in a study of blood T cell repertoires in COVID-19 (dated by TCRdb to about 2020). With respect to the entire study: Collaborator samples came from the United States, Italy and Spain and covered acute and convalescent phases of COVID-19. The prospective study material was composed of cDNA or gDNA derived from T cells, B-cell-depleted T cells, or PBMCs. Deeply sampled blood TCRbeta repertoires from subjects exposed to, actively infected with, or recovered from COVID-19 were included in the dataset. The repertoires were made available in a free public database intended to serve as a resource for research on the immune response to SARS-CoV-2. The samples were drawn from the first 160 participants of the ongoing ImmuneRACE study and from 1,254 subjects provided by 6 global collaborators. Nearly every sample came with metadata listing a de-identified subject ID, COVID-19 status, age in years and sex. Where available, HLA class I and class II types were taken from metadata supplied by the sample provider and were not determined by assay-based typing.

Whole blood was collected in K2EDTA tubes by collaborating institutions according to the institutions' own protocols. For TCRbeta analysis, collaborators shipped samples as frozen whole blood, isolated PBMCs, or DNA extracted from either of those sample types. The CDR3 spans 14 residues, from the cysteine through the phenylalanine. The kept DNA is CDR3 alone, 42 bases in frame from the first base. V is trimmed back by 6 bases and J by 4 bases, and the junction contains 9 bases that no gene match accounts for. Based on the germline V gene, the CDR1 and CDR2 sequences are KGHSH and LQKENI. As for this clone: Its antigen target is currently unknown. Base qualities are not recorded, but no much larger clone differs from it by a single base.

The paper as a whole reports these results and caveats: How much clinical and demographic metadata was included differed by source and by participant, and the metadata was provided uncurated.

The immunoSEQ Assay, a bias-controlled multiplex PCR, was used to amplify TCRbeta CDR3 regions from genomic DNA. For the original study's pipeline: Within the assay, amplification of reference gene primers was used to estimate how many nucleated cells each sample contained. To quantify the absolute abundance of each unique TCRbeta CDR3 rearrangement, sequence reads were collapsed and filtered. For each sample, productive Simpson clonality was calculated as the square root of Simpson's diversity index over productive rearrangements. Drawn from immuneACCESS, this table holds only the in-frame rearrangements with V and J called that TCRdb kept. Clones are partly lost; checked studies trace under half to an unresolved V gene and leave the rest unexplained. V, J and clone size were drawn from that table, and D and trimming were deduced from the DNA. Here the sample has under 200,000 clones; roughly 83% occur a single time. The ten biggest clones cover approximately 2.9% of the sample.

The receptor comes from a woman aged 60-75 years with acute or convalescent COVID-19. What was sequenced was peripheral blood. The chain is assembled from TRBV18 and TRBJ2-7, with TRBD1 matching 7 junction bases. The sequence in DNA is TGTGCCAGCTCCCTTAAGACAGGGAGTTACGAGCAGTACTTC. Its protein product is CASSLKTGSYEQYF.